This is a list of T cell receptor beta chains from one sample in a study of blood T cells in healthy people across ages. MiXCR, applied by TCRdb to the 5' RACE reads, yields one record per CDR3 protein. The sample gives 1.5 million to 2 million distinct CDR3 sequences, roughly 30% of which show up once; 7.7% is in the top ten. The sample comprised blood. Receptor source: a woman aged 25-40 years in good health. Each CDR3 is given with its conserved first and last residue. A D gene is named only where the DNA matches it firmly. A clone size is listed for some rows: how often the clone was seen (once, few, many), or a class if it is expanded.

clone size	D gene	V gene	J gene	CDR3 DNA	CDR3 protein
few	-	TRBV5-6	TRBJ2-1	TGTGCCAGCAGCTTGGAGGAGCCCCCGAGCTCCTACAATGAGCAGTTCTTC	CASSLEEPPSSYNEQFF
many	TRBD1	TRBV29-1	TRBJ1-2	TGCAGCGTTGGACAGGGGTCCTATGGCTACACCTTC	CSVGQGSYGYTF
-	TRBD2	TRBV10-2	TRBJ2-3	TGCGCCAGCAAGCGCCTAGCGGGGGGCGCAGATACGCAGTATTTT	CASKRLAGGADTQYF
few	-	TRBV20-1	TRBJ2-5	TGCAGTGTGAGGGCCAGGGCTGGTGAGACCCAGTACTTC	CSVRARAGETQYF
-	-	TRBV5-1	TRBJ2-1	TGCGCCAGCAGCCCAGACAGTCAATCCTACAATGAGCAGTTCTTC	CASSPDSQSYNEQFF
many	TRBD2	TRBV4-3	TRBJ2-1	TGCGCCAGCAGCCAAGTCGCGTTAGCGGGAAACAATGAGCAGTTCTTC	CASSQVALAGNNEQFF
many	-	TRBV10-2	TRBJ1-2	TGCGCCATCAGTGCGGTGACGGACTTTAACTATGGCTACACCTTC	CAISAVTDFNYGYTF
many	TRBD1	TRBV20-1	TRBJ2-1	TGCAGTGCTCGGACAGGGGGATACAATGAGCAGTTCTTC	CSARTGGYNEQFF
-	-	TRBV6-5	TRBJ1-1	TGTGCCAGCAGTTATAACAGGGCATTCCCTGAAGCTTTCTTT	CASSYNRAFPEAFF
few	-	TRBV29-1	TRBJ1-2	TGCAGCGGCTTGGGCCCCTGGGGCTACACCTTC	CSGLGPWGYTF
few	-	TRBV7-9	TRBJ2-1	TGTGCCAGCAGCTTATGGGGGACCTCCTACAATGAGCAGTTCTTC	CASSLWGTSYNEQFF
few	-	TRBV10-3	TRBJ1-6	TGTGCCGTCAGTGAGCATAGCTCCTATAATTCACCCCTCCACTTT	CAVSEHSSYNSPLHF
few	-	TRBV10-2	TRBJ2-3	TGCGCCAGCAGTGAGTCCTCCGATAGCACAGATACGCAGTATTTT	CASSESSDSTDTQYF
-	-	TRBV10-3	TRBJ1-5	TGTACCACCTCAGTCGAGGCAGCCAATCAGCCCCAGCATTTT	CTTSVEAANQPQHF
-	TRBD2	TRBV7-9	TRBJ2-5	TGTGCCAGCAGCTTAGGGGCGACTAGCGGGGGAGAGACCCAGTACTTC	CASSLGATSGGETQYF
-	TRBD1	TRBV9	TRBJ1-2	TGTGCCAGCAGCGTAGCTGGGACAGGGGATGGCTACACCTTC	CASSVAGTGDGYTF
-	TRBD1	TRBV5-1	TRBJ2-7	TGCGCCAGCAGCTTGCTACAGGGGGCGGGTGAGCAGTACTTC	CASSLLQGAGEQYF
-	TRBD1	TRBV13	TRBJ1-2	TGTGCCAGCAGCATGGGACAGGGGGACGCATATGGCTACACCTTC	CASSMGQGDAYGYTF
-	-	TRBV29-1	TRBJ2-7	TGCAGCGTTGGGGTCGGAAGGTCCTACGAGCAGTACTTC	CSVGVGRSYEQYF
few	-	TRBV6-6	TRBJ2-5	TGTGCCAGCAGCATGAAGGGGGAGACCCAGTACTTC	CASSMKGETQYF
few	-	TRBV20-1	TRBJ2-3	TGCAGTGCTAGAGTTGACGGAAACACAGATACGCAGTATTTT	CSARVDGNTDTQYF
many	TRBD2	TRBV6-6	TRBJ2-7	TGTGCCAGCAGTTTACCCGGGACTAGCGGGAATCTGATCGAGCAGTACTTC	CASSLPGTSGNLIEQYF
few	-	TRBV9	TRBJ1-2	TGTGCCAGCAGCGTAGTAGGAGGTAGTCGTAGCTATGGCTACACCTTC	CASSVVGGSRSYGYTF
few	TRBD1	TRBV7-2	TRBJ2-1	TGTGCCAGCAGGACGCAAAGGACAGGGTCGGGTGAGCAGTTCTTC	CASRTQRTGSGEQFF
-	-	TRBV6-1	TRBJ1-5	TGTGCCAGCAGCCCCGGAGGACGTGGGGGGACTAGCAATCAGCCCCAGCATTTT	CASSPGGRGGTSNQPQHF
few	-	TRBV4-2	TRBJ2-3	TGTGCCAGCAGCCAAGTATCACGGGGGGCTCGTGGAGATACGCAGTATTTT	CASSQVSRGARGDTQYF
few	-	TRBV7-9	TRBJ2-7	TGTGCCAGCAGCTTCGAACTGGATAGCTCCTACGAGCAGTACTTC	CASSFELDSSYEQYF
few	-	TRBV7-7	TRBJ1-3	TGTGCCAGCAACGTATCGGCAGTCTCTGGAAACACCATATATTTT	CASNVSAVSGNTIYF
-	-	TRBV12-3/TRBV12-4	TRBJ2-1	TGTCCCAGCAGTTTATTCCGGGGCCTAGGGTCCCCCTACAATGAGCAGTTCTTC	CPSSLFRGLGSPYNEQFF
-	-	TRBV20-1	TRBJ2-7	TGCAGTGCTTATTCAAACGGGGTCGAGCAGTACTTC	CSAYSNGVEQYF
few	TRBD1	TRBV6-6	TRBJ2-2	TGTGCCAGCGGGGAAAAAACAGGGGTGAACACCGGGGAGCTGTTTTTT	CASGEKTGVNTGELFF
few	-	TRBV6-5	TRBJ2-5	TGTGCCACCTCCCAGACGGCGCTTTTGCAGTACTTC	CATSQTALLQYF
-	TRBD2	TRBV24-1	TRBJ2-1	TGTGCCACCAGTGACCGCATGACTAGCGGGGGGGCTTATGAGCAGTTCTTC	CATSDRMTSGGAYEQFF
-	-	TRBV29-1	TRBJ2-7	TGCAGCTTTGAAAGATCAGGGTGCTCCGAGCAGTACTTC	CSFERSGCSEQYF
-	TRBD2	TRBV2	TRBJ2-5	TGTGCCAGCCTCAGGGAGGGAATGGAGACCCAGTACTTC	CASLREGMETQYF
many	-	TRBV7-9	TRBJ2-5	TGTGCCAGCAGCTCCCATTCCGGGAAAGAGACCCAGTACTTC	CASSSHSGKETQYF
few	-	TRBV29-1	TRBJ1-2	TGCAGCGTTGAACCGTTCCCAGGGGTTGGAGGGGGCTACACCTTC	CSVEPFPGVGGGYTF
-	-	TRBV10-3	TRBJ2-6	TGTGCCATCAGTGGTGCAGGGGCCAACGTCCTGACTTTC	CAISGAGANVLTF
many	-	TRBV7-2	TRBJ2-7	TGTGCCAGCAGCTTACAAGTAGGATACGAGCAGTACTTC	CASSLQVGYEQYF
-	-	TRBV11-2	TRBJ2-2	TGTGCCAGCAGCTTATCCTCAGGAGGCCGCGCCGGGGAGCTGTTTTTT	CASSLSSGGRAGELFF
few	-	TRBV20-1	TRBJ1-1	TGCAGTGCTAGAGCTTTGGAGGGGGGGAACACTGAAGCTTTCTTT	CSARALEGGNTEAFF
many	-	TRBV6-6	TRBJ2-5	TGTGCCAGCAGTTCTCCCGGGACCCAAGAGACCCAGTACTTC	CASSSPGTQETQYF
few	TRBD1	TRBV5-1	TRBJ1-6	TGCGCCAGCAGCGAAGGGACAGGGGATTCACCCCTCCACTTT	CASSEGTGDSPLHF
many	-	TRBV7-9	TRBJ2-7	TGTGCCAGCAGCTTAGCTCTGGACTACGAGCAGTACTTC	CASSLALDYEQYF
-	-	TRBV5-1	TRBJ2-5	TGCGCCAGCAGCTTGGGGGTCGTGGCAGGACAAGAGGCCCAGTACTTC	CASSLGVVAGQEAQYF
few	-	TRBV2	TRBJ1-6	TGCGCCAGCAGTGATGAAGGGGTGAAGGATTCACCCCTCCACTTT	CASSDEGVKDSPLHF
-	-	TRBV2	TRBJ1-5	TGTGCCAGCAGTGCGGAGGTACAGCCCCAGCATTTT	CASSAEVQPQHF
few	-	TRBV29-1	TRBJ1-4	TGCAGCGTTGAAGATGGGGACCCGGGGTTGGCTAATGAAAAACTGTTTTTT	CSVEDGDPGLANEKLFF
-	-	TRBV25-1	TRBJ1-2	TGTGCCAGCAGTGAAGTAAGCAGCGGAGGCTACACCTTC	CASSEVSSGGYTF
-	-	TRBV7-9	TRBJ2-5	TGTGCCAGCAGCTTAGATAGTCCCGCAGAGACCCAGTACTTC	CASSLDSPAETQYF
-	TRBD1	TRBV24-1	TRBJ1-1	TGTGCCACCAAGGGCGGACAGGGCATGGACACTGAAGCTTTCTTT	CATKGGQGMDTEAFF